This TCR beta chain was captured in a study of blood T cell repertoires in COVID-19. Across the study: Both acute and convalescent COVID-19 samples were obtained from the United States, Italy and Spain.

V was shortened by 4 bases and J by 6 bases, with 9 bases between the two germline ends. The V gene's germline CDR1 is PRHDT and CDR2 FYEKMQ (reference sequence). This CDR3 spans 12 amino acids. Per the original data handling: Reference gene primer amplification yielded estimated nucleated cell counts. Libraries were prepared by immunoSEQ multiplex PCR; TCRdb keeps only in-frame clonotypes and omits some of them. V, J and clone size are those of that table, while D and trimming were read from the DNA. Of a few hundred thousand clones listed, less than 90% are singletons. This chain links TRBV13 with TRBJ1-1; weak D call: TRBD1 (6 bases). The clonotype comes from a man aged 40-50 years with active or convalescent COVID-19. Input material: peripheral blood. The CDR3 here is CASSSQGPEAFF. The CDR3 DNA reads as TGTGCCAGCAGCTCACAGGGACCTGAAGCTTTCTTT.